The rows below give T cell receptor beta chains drawn from one sample of a study of OX40 agonist ivuxolimab in advanced cancers. The table came from immunoSEQ multiplex PCR; TCRdb's copy has only in-frame clones and leaves some out. The top ten hold about a quarter of the sample, which has 30,000 to 35,000 clones, 82% seen once. The sequencing here drew on CD4+ or CD8+ T cells sorted from blood, taken in a trial of the OX40 agonist ivuxolimab. The source is an adult with an advanced solid tumor such as melanoma, head and neck, liver or kidney cancer. The CDR3 runs from the conserved cysteine through the conserved F or W. The D gene is left open where the match is weak. Some rows have no size entry. The others give once, few or many, or a class for an expanded clone.

DNA: TGTGCCTGGGATGATTCTACTGAAGCTTTCTTT; CDR3: CAWDDSTEAFF; J: TRBJ1-1; V: TRBV30; size: .; D: .; length: 11
DNA: TGTGCCAGCAGCTTAGGGGGTGGCATTCAGTACTTC; CDR3: CASSLGGGIQYF; J: TRBJ2-4; V: TRBV7-6; size: once; D: .; length: 12
DNA: TGTGCCAGCAGTCCGTCCCGACTAGCGGGAATCACAGATACGCAGTATTTT; CDR3: CASSPSRLAGITDTQYF; J: TRBJ2-3; V: TRBV27; size: .; D: TRBD2; length: 17
DNA: TGTGCCAGCAGCGCCACAGACAGGGATATGATGGTCACCGGGGAGCTGTTTTTT; CDR3: CASSATDRDMMVTGELFF; J: TRBJ2-2; V: TRBV9; size: few; D: TRBD1; length: 18
DNA: TGTGCCAGCAGCCCCCCTGGGGGACAGGGGGTAGAAAAACTGTTTTTT; CDR3: CASSPPGGQGVEKLFF; J: TRBJ1-4; V: TRBV9; size: .; D: TRBD1; length: 16
DNA: TGTGCCAGCAGCTTAAAAGGTCTTTCCCATGAGCAGTTCTTC; CDR3: CASSLKGLSHEQFF; J: TRBJ2-1; V: TRBV7-3; size: .; D: .; length: 14
DNA: TGTGCCAGCAGCTTAGGTTACACGCGGCAAGAGACCCAGTACTTC; CDR3: CASSLGYTRQETQYF; J: TRBJ2-5; V: TRBV7-9; size: once; D: .; length: 15
DNA: TGTGCCAGCAGCTTAGCCACACCTCAAGTAGGGGAAAAACTGTTTTTT; CDR3: CASSLATPQVGEKLFF; J: TRBJ1-4; V: TRBV7-8; size: .; D: .; length: 16
DNA: TGCGCCAGCAGCCAGTATGAAAAACTGTTTTTT; CDR3: CASSQYEKLFF; J: TRBJ1-4; V: TRBV4-1; size: once; D: .; length: 11
DNA: TGTGCCAGCAGCTTGTGGGGAGCAGATACGCAGTATTTT; CDR3: CASSLWGADTQYF; J: TRBJ2-3; V: TRBV5-4; size: .; D: .; length: 13
DNA: TGTGCCAGCTCACCAGAAGGTCGGAAAAACACCATATATTTT; CDR3: CASSPEGRKNTIYF; J: TRBJ1-3; V: TRBV18; size: .; D: .; length: 14
DNA: TGTGCCAGCAGTCTCACTAGCGGGGGGCCCAAAGAGCAGTTCTTC; CDR3: CASSLTSGGPKEQFF; J: TRBJ2-1; V: TRBV28; size: .; D: TRBD2; length: 15
DNA: TGTGCCAGCAGCTTATGGGACGGGAACACTGAAGCTTTCTTT; CDR3: CASSLWDGNTEAFF; J: TRBJ1-1; V: TRBV13; size: .; D: .; length: 14
DNA: TGTGCCAGCAGCACTTCGACAGGGCTCACCGGGGAGCTGTTTTTT; CDR3: CASSTSTGLTGELFF; J: TRBJ2-2; V: TRBV7-8; size: .; D: TRBD1; length: 15
DNA: TGTGCCAGCAGTCAACTAGCGGTAGCCAAAAACATTCAGTACTTC; CDR3: CASSQLAVAKNIQYF; J: TRBJ2-4; V: TRBV6-1; size: .; D: TRBD2; length: 15
DNA: TGTGCTAGCAGCTTAGGGGCGGGAGGCACAGATACGCAGTATTTT; CDR3: CASSLGAGGTDTQYF; J: TRBJ2-3; V: TRBV7-7; size: .; D: TRBD2; length: 15
DNA: TGTGCCAGCATGGGACAGTTCTATGGCTACACCTTC; CDR3: CASMGQFYGYTF; J: TRBJ1-2; V: TRBV2; size: .; D: TRBD1; length: 12
DNA: TGTGCCAGCAGCGGCTTACAGGGTAATGAGCAGTTCTTC; CDR3: CASSGLQGNEQFF; J: TRBJ2-1; V: TRBV9; size: .; D: .; length: 13
DNA: TGTGCCTGGAGTGTGGGATCGACGAACACTGAAGCTTTCTTT; CDR3: CAWSVGSTNTEAFF; J: TRBJ1-1; V: TRBV30; size: .; D: .; length: 14
DNA: TGTGCCAGTACCACGGCGGACGGCTACACCTTC; CDR3: CASTTADGYTF; J: TRBJ1-2; V: TRBV19; size: .; D: .; length: 11
DNA: TGTGCCAGCAGCCTCGACAGGACCGGGGAGCTGTTTTTT; CDR3: CASSLDRTGELFF; J: TRBJ2-2; V: TRBV7-6; size: .; D: .; length: 13
DNA: TGTGCCAGCAGTACCACAGGGAGAACTGAAGCTTTCTTT; CDR3: CASSTTGRTEAFF; J: TRBJ1-1; V: TRBV27; size: .; D: .; length: 13
DNA: TGTGCCAGCAGTTACGGGGGTACTGGAAACACCATATATTTT; CDR3: CASSYGGTGNTIYF; J: TRBJ1-3; V: TRBV6-5; size: .; D: .; length: 14
DNA: TGTGCCAGCAACCCGACAGGAGACTCCTACGAGCAGTACTTC; CDR3: CASNPTGDSYEQYF; J: TRBJ2-7; V: TRBV21-1; size: .; D: .; length: 14
DNA: TGCGCCAGCAGTGAGGGGACTAGCCCCGCCGAGCAGTACTTC; CDR3: CASSEGTSPAEQYF; J: TRBJ2-7; V: TRBV10-1; size: .; D: TRBD2; length: 14
DNA: TGTGCCAGCAGTGAAGGGAGTGGCAATCAGCCCCAGCATTTT; CDR3: CASSEGSGNQPQHF; J: TRBJ1-5; V: TRBV6-5; size: .; D: .; length: 14
DNA: TGTGCCAGCAGCTTAGCGGGGACAGGGGGCACTGAAGCTTTCTTT; CDR3: CASSLAGTGGTEAFF; J: TRBJ1-1; V: TRBV11-2; size: .; D: TRBD1; length: 15
DNA: TGTGCCAGTAAACCTATAGGGCTAGCGGGAGTCGAGGGTTACGAGCAGTACTTC; CDR3: CASKPIGLAGVEGYEQYF; J: TRBJ2-7; V: TRBV28; size: once; D: TRBD2; length: 18
DNA: TGTGCCAGCAGAGGAACAGGGTCTTCGCAGTTCTTC; CDR3: CASRGTGSSQFF; J: TRBJ2-1; V: TRBV6-5; size: .; D: .; length: 12
DNA: TGTGCCAGCAGCACCCTAGCTCTGAGCACAGATACGCAGTATTTT; CDR3: CASSTLALSTDTQYF; J: TRBJ2-3; V: TRBV9; size: .; D: .; length: 15
DNA: TGTGCCAGCAGCTTCCACAGGGACGGGCAAGAGACCCAGTACTTC; CDR3: CASSFHRDGQETQYF; J: TRBJ2-5; V: TRBV5-4; size: medium-sized; D: .; length: 15
DNA: TGTGCCAGCAGCTTGGGTTACGAGCAGTACTTC; CDR3: CASSLGYEQYF; J: TRBJ2-7; V: TRBV5-6; size: .; D: .; length: 11
DNA: TGCGCCAGCAGCCAAGGAAGCAGGCAGGGCTCCTACAATGAGCAGTTCTTC; CDR3: CASSQGSRQGSYNEQFF; J: TRBJ2-1; V: TRBV4-1; size: .; D: .; length: 17
DNA: TGTGCCAGCAGCCAAGAGTGGGCTAGCGGGAGTTCCGAGCAGTACTTC; CDR3: CASSQEWASGSSEQYF; J: TRBJ2-7; V: TRBV4-2; size: .; D: TRBD2; length: 16
DNA: TGTGCCAGCAACCAACAGGGTTCAGATACGCAGTATTTT; CDR3: CASNQQGSDTQYF; J: TRBJ2-3; V: TRBV27; size: once; D: .; length: 13
DNA: TGTGCCAGTAGTTCTCTCCATTCGGGACGTGGGACCGGGGAGCTGTTTTTT; CDR3: CASSSLHSGRGTGELFF; J: TRBJ2-2; V: TRBV19; size: .; D: .; length: 17
DNA: TGTGCCATCAGCCCGGGACAGGGAGCGTACAATGAGCAGTTCTTC; CDR3: CAISPGQGAYNEQFF; J: TRBJ2-1; V: TRBV10-3; size: .; D: TRBD1; length: 15
DNA: TGTGCCAGCAGTTTTTTGGGTCTGGTGCAGCCCCAGCATTTT; CDR3: CASSFLGLVQPQHF; J: TRBJ1-5; V: TRBV28; size: .; D: .; length: 14
DNA: TGTGCCAGCAGCGGATCCGGGACAGGGATGTTCTATGGCTACACCTTC; CDR3: CASSGSGTGMFYGYTF; J: TRBJ1-2; V: TRBV7-9; size: few; D: TRBD1; length: 16